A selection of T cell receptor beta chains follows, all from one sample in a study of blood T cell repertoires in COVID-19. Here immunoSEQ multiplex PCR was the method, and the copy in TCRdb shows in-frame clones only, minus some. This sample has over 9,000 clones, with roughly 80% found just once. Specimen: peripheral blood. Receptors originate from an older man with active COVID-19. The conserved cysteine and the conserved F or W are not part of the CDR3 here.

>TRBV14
ASSPPGLAGVSEQF
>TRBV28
ASGSTGRNTEAF
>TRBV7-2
ASSLARGSYNEQF
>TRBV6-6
ASRYDAARYEQY
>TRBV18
ASSQGTSGTIPYEQY
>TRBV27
ASSVRGGSHEQY
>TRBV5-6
ASSLAAETQY
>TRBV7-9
ASSARGTTYEQY
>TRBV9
ASSVDPLANTEAF
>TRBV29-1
SVSREGGTQY
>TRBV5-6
ASSMDGGNYGYT
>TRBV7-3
ASSRGQGDEQF
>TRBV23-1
ASSQSAEGFSGNTIY
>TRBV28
ASSPSAEGSYNEQF
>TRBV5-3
ARSQQGPHNQPQH